One and the same sample provided the 12 T cell receptor beta chains below, sequenced in a study of neurological immune-mediated disorders. One entry per CDR3 protein results from TCRdb running MiXCR on the 5' RACE reads. Of around 20,000 distinct CDR3 sequences in the sample, under 35% were seen once. The sequenced sample was PBMCs. Source of these receptors: a man aged 45-65 years with HTLV-1-associated myelopathy (HAM/TSP).

This clonotype was picked up many times. The V and J genes are TRBV5-5 and TRBJ2-7; 7 nucleotides match TRBD2. CDR1 and CDR2 from the germline V gene are SGHKS and YYEKEE (reference sequence). This CDR3 has 15 amino acids. V dropped 4 bases and J dropped 1; count of bases not matched to a gene: 8. CDR3 DNA: TGTGCCAGCAGCCCGATGAGCGGGAAATCCTACGAGCAGTACTTC. It encodes CASSPMSGKSYEQYF.

V usage is TRBV20-1 and J usage is TRBJ2-7; D could derive from TRBD1 or TRBD2 (5 bases each). Germline assignment: CDR1 DFQATT and CDR2 SNEGSKA (reference sequence). Trimming removed 1 base from V and 2 bases from J, with 9 bases in between. This CDR3 comprises 13 residues. The CDR3 reads CSARVGGTYEQYF. As DNA, the CDR3 is TGCAGTGCTAGAGTTGGGGGAACCTACGAGCAGTACTTC.

The chain links TRBV20-1 to TRBJ2-1; a weak D match, TRBD1 (5 bases). CDR3 length: 14 residues. Germline V gene sequence: CDR1 DFQATT, CDR2 SNEGSKA (reference sequence). Between the trimmed V and J ends, which lost 0 bases and 2 bases, there was a span of 8 bases. CDR3 in amino acids: CSARETVTYNEQFF. The CDR3 region has the DNA TGCAGTGCTAGAGAGACAGTCACCTACAATGAGCAGTTCTTC.

This chain's CDR3 is CSVRAGGRSGELFF. The CDR3 bases are TGCAGCGTTCGGGCAGGAGGAAGATCCGGGGAGCTGTTTTTT. The V and J genes are TRBV29-1 and TRBJ2-2; D perhaps matches TRBD2 (5 bases). CDR1 SQVTM and CDR2 ANQGSEA come from the germline V gene. The CDR3 has 14 amino acids. V lost 5 bases, J lost 6 bases, and 16 bases lay in between.

This chain uses TRBV4-2 with TRBJ2-7; 9 bases agree with TRBD1. The germline V gene encodes CDR1 LGHNA and CDR2 YNFKEQ. With 0 bases clipped from V and 2 bases from J, the junction kept 2 bases outside the gene matches. CDR3 length: 15 residues. CDR3 sequence reads: CASSQDWDRAYEQYF. For the CDR3, the DNA is TGTGCCAGCAGCCAAGATTGGGACAGGGCCTACGAGCAGTACTTC.

The gene calls are TRBV13 and TRBJ2-7; unclear D gene. Trimming took off 0 bases at V and 5 bases at J, with 5 bases between the two ends. The CDR3 consists of 12 residues. CDR1 and CDR2 from the germline V gene are PRHDT and FYEKMQ (reference sequence). The CDR3 sequence: CASSLGGHEQYF. For the CDR3, the DNA is TGTGCCAGCAGCTTAGGAGGCCACGAGCAGTACTTC.

The chain has TRBV7-2 and TRBJ2-7; 7 bases align to TRBD2. J lost 3 bases, V lost 4 bases, and 9 bases had no gene match. The germline V gene encodes CDR1 SGHTA and CDR2 FQGNSA. CDR3 length: 15 residues. DNA of the CDR3: TGTGCCAGCAGCTCACTAGCGTTGGATTTCTACGAGCAGTACTTC. This encodes CASSSLALDFYEQYF.

There are a few counts of this clonotype. The V call is TRBV18, the J call TRBJ2-1; 7 bases align to TRBD1. The junction had 0 bases not matched to a gene; V was cut back by 6 bases and J by 4 bases. CDR1 and CDR2 from the germline V gene are KGHSH and LQKENI. The CDR3 extends over 12 amino acids. The CDR3 reads CASSTGYNEQFF. The CDR3 region has the DNA TGTGCCAGCTCGACAGGGTACAATGAGCAGTTCTTC.

This clonotype is labeled as medium-sized (0.01 to 0.1%). J is TRBJ2-1 and V is TRBV12-5; TRBD1 agrees at 7 bases. The CDR3 covers 14 residues. CDR1 LGHNT and CDR2 FRNRAP come from the germline V gene. V was pared by 5 bases and J by 3 bases, with 4 bases of the junction left unmatched. CDR3 residues: CASGPRDSYNEQFF. The CDR3 DNA follows: TGTGCTAGTGGTCCACGGGACAGCTACAATGAGCAGTTCTTC. Filled out from reference TRBV12-5 and TRBJ2-1, the complete variable domain reads DARVTQTPRHKVTEMGQEVTMRCQPILGHNTVFWYRQTMMQGLELLAYFRNRAPLDDSGMPKDRFSAEMPDATLATLKIQPSEPRDSAVYFCASGPRDSYNEQFFGPGTRLTVL.

The chain carries TRBV20-1 and TRBJ2-5; 7 nucleotides align to TRBD2. The CDR3 loop spans 17 amino acids. After removal of 5 bases from V and 4 bases from J, the junction contained 19 bases not matched to a gene. Germline CDR1 DFQATT, CDR2 SNEGSKA (reference sequence). The CDR3 nucleotides read TGCAGTGCTTGGGCTGGGCGGGGGTCCTTACGTGGAGAGACCCAGTACTTC. Its protein product is CSAWAGRGSLRGETQYF.

Within the sample, this clonotype is medium-sized (0.01 to 0.1%). The chain joins TRBV4-1 to TRBJ2-5, with 7 positions matching TRBD1. Trimming cost V 4 bases and J 5 bases; bases outside gene matches: 7. From germline, CDR1 is MGHRA and CDR2 YSYEKL. This CDR3 comprises 14 residues. CDR3 nucleotides: TGCGCCAGCAGCCCAGGGACAGCAAGGGAGACCCAGTACTTC. Translating gives CASSPGTARETQYF.

This clonotype was counted many times. The chain joins TRBV25-1 to TRBJ1-5; TRBD1 might be the D (6 bases). Germline CDR1 is MGHDK and CDR2 is SYGVNS. The length of the CDR3 is 17 residues. Trimming cost V 1 base and J 1 base, with 14 bases left between them. The CDR3 DNA follows: TGTGCCAGCAGTGAATCGAGGGGGGCGCGGAGCAATCAGCCCCAGCATTTT. It translates to CASSESRGARSNQPQHF.